One sample yielded the 27 T cell receptor beta chains listed below, sequenced in a study of TIL therapy for anti-PD-1-resistant metastatic lung cancer. The libraries were made with immunoSEQ v3. Profiling relied on immunoSEQ multiplex PCR, and the TCRdb table lists in-frame clones only, not all of them. The table has some 18,000 clones, approximately 83% seen once. The time point denotes: pre-treatment sample, taken before nivolumab and TIL therapy. The specimen comprised blood, sampled at baseline. These receptors all stem from a person between 30 and 79 years old with non-small cell lung cancer.

This clone was observed a few times. V is TRBV28 and J is TRBJ1-5; perhaps TRBD1 as D (5 bases). Deletions cut 3 bases from V and 5 bases from J, with 8 bases between. The CDR3 extends over 13 amino acids. CDR1 and CDR2 from the germline V gene are MDHEN and SYDVKM. The CDR3, as DNA: TGTGCCAGCAGTTTGGTCAGGGATCAGCCCCAGCATTTT. Translated: CASSLVRDQPQHF.

The genes are TRBV4-3 and TRBJ2-1; TRBD2 is a possible D gene (5 bases). V was cut by 4 bases and J by 6 bases, with 13 bases left in between. The CDR3 sequence is 14 residues long. Germline lookup yields CDR1 LGHNA and CDR2 YSLEER. CDR3 sequence: CASSRKAGGNEQFF. The CDR3 coding sequence is TGCGCCAGCAGCCGGAAGGCAGGAGGCAATGAGCAGTTCTTC.

The chain uses TRBV7-2 and TRBJ1-2; D unclear. The CDR3 spans 12 residues. Germline loops: CDR1 SGHTA, CDR2 FQGNSA. The V and J ends lost 1 base and 8 bases respectively, with 8 bases between them. The CDR3 nucleotides read TGTGCCAGCAGCTTAGAAAGGTGGGGCTACACCTTC. Translated: CASSLERWGYTF.

This clone was counted once. The chain joins TRBV4-3 to TRBJ1-4, with 10 bases matching TRBD1. The V and J ends lost 4 bases and 0 bases, in that order; junction bases with no gene match: 11. Germline CDR1 LGHNA, CDR2 YSLEER. This CDR3 is 19 amino acids long. This CDR3 is CASSLEWDRGIATNEKLFF. As DNA, the CDR3 is TGCGCCAGCAGCCTAGAGTGGGACAGGGGTATTGCAACTAATGAAAAACTGTTTTTT.

The J gene is TRBJ1-5, the V gene TRBV28; 10 bases line up with TRBD1. This CDR3 contains 17 residues. With 9 bases clipped from V and 0 bases from J, the junction kept 11 bases outside the gene matches. Germline V CDR1 and CDR2: MDHEN, SYDVKM. The CDR3 DNA follows: TGTGCCAGTAAGACAGGGGGCGCGAGTGTTAGCAATCAGCCCCAGCATTTT. Its translation is CASKTGGASVSNQPQHF.

The chain carries TRBV7-8 and TRBJ2-5, with D perhaps TRBD2 (5 bases). Germline V lookup: CDR1 SGHVS, CDR2 FQNEAQ. V lost 5 bases and J lost 0, with 13 bases in between. This CDR3 region has 15 residues. The CDR3 loop is CASSSRTGYQETQYF. The CDR3 DNA reads as TGTGCCAGCAGCAGTCGGACGGGGTACCAAGAGACCCAGTACTTC.

The chain has TRBV28 and TRBJ1-2, with D possibly TRBD1 on 5 matching bases. This CDR3 is 13 amino acids long. Trimming removed 5 bases from V and 5 bases from J, with 12 bases in between. CDR1 is MDHEN and CDR2 is SYDVKM in the germline V gene. CDR3: CASSPTDKYGYTF. For the CDR3, the DNA is TGTGCCAGCAGTCCAACGGACAAGTATGGCTACACCTTC.

This rearrangement joins TRBV7-2 to TRBJ2-7; possibly TRBD1 for D (6 bases). This CDR3 comprises 15 residues. The germline gives CDR1 SGHTA, CDR2 FQGNSA. The V end lost 4 bases, the J end lost 2 bases, and 15 bases lay between the germline ends. In nucleotides, the CDR3 is TGTGCCAGCAGCTCCGCTGGGGGCAATGCCTACGAGCAGTACTTC. Translated, it gives CASSSAGGNAYEQYF. Combining the CDR3 with reference TRBV7-2 and TRBJ2-7 gives the whole variable domain GAGVSQSPSNKVTEKGKDVELRCDPISGHTALYWYRQSLGQGLEFLIYFQGNSAPDKSGLPSDRFSAERTGGSVSTLTIQRTQQEDSAVYLCASSSAGGNAYEQYFGPGTRLTVT.

This clone showed up just a few times. Here the CDR3 DNA reads TGTGCCAGCAGTCTGGGCCAGGGGAACTATGGCTACACCTTC. As protein: CASSLGQGNYGYTF. The chain employs TRBV28 and TRBJ1-2; D may be TRBD1 (6 bases). The CDR3 consists of 14 residues. Trimming took off 5 bases at V and 2 bases at J, with 12 bases between the two ends. Looked up from germline, CDR1 is MDHEN and CDR2 is SYDVKM.

This chain connects TRBV5-3 to TRBJ1-2; D gene unclear. TRBV5-3 is identified as an open reading frame with a role that is uncertain. CDR3 length: 11 residues. V lost 8 bases and J 8 bases, leaving 13 bases between the germline ends. The CDR3: CARDRGPGYTF. The CDR3 DNA reads TGTGCCAGGGACCGGGGTCCGGGCTACACCTTC.

The V and J genes are TRBV6-6 and TRBJ1-1; D is uncertain. CDR1 is MNHNY, CDR2 SVGAGI, per germline (reference sequence). The germline V and J ends were trimmed by 6 bases and 2 bases, with 4 bases remaining between them. The CDR3 length is 11 residues. The CDR3 DNA reads TGTGCCAGCAGCAGTAACACTGAAGCTTTCTTT. Protein product: CASSSNTEAFF.

In its sample, this clone was seen a few times. This rearrangement joins TRBV29-1 to TRBJ2-1; 7 bases map to TRBD2. J gave up 5 bases and V 5 bases, and 6 bases lay outside the gene matches. The CDR3 totals 13 residues. The germline V gene encodes CDR1 SQVTM and CDR2 ANQGSEA. DNA of the CDR3: TGCAGCGTTAGCGGGATCGGGGACAATGAGCAGTTCTTC. Its protein product is CSVSGIGDNEQFF.

This sequence joins TRBV6-5 and TRBJ1-4; D perhaps matches TRBD1 (5 bases). The CDR3 has 15 amino acids. The V gene's germline CDR1 is MNHEY and CDR2 SVGAGI. Trimming took off 6 bases at V and 4 bases at J, with 15 bases between the two ends. CDR3 protein: CASSFQGGVNEKLFF. The CDR3 DNA reads TGTGCCAGCAGCTTCCAGGGCGGAGTTAATGAAAAACTGTTTTTT.

This chain links TRBV11-3 with TRBJ2-7; TRBD2 matches at 11 bases. This CDR3 contains 14 residues. CDR1 is SGHNT, CDR2 YENEEA, per germline. J lost 1 base, V lost 5 bases, and 1 base had no gene match. DNA of the CDR3: TGTGCCAGCAGCCGACTAGCGGGGTCCTACGAGCAGTACTTC. This codes for CASSRLAGSYEQYF.

This chain uses TRBV6-5 with TRBJ1-5; perhaps TRBD1 as D (5 bases). V gave up 6 bases and J gave up 1 base, with 13 bases separating them. This CDR3 is built from 15 residues. CDR1 and CDR2 (germline): MNHEY, SVGAGI. CDR3 in amino acids: CASRGRGPSNQPQHF. CDR3 in DNA: TGTGCCAGCAGAGGTAGGGGACCCAGCAATCAGCCCCAGCATTTT.

CDR3 protein: CASSFLGTEKLFF. The DNA of the CDR3 is TGTGCCAGCAGTTTTCTCGGGACGGAAAAACTGTTTTTT. The V gene is TRBV28, the J gene TRBJ1-4, with D perhaps TRBD1 (5 bases). V was cut by 3 bases and J by 8 bases, with 10 bases left in between. The CDR3 extends over 13 amino acids. CDR1 MDHEN and CDR2 SYDVKM come from the germline V gene.

This chain connects TRBV6-1 to TRBJ1-3; perhaps TRBD1 as D (6 bases). This CDR3 comprises 14 residues. The germline CDR1 and CDR2 sequences are MNHNS and SASEGT. V was cut by 3 bases and J by 2 bases, with 8 bases left in between. The CDR3 reads CASSDGGPGNTIYF. For the CDR3, the DNA is TGTGCCAGCAGTGATGGGGGCCCTGGAAACACCATATATTTT.

This chain joins TRBV28 and TRBJ1-5; D may be TRBD1 (5 bases). This CDR3 is built from 14 residues. CDR1 is MDHEN, CDR2 SYDVKM, per germline. The V gene lost 6 bases and the J gene lost 4 bases, with 13 bases spanning the gap. Written as DNA, the CDR3 is TGTGCCAGCAGGCTGGGGGGGTTGAATCAGCCCCAGCATTTT. This gives the protein CASRLGGLNQPQHF.

This chain joins TRBV5-1 and TRBJ2-5, with TRBD2 as a possible D gene (6 bases). Germline lookup yields CDR1 SGHRS and CDR2 YFSETQ. Trimming stripped 4 bases from V and 1 base from J, with 17 bases between. The CDR3 is 16 amino acids. Written as DNA, the CDR3 is TGCGCCAGCAGCCCGATGGGAGGCGGACTCCAAGAGACCCAGTACTTC. Its protein product is CASSPMGGGLQETQYF.

V and J are TRBV11-3 and TRBJ1-6; D may be TRBD1 (6 bases). CDR3 size: 14 residues. Germline-derived CDR1 and CDR2 are SGHNT and YENEEA. V lost 5 bases and J lost 9, with 14 bases in between. The DNA for the CDR3 is TGTGCCAGCAGCGAGGGGGTCGGCAGTTCACCCCTCCACTTT. It yields the protein CASSEGVGSSPLHF.

The chain has TRBV11-2 and TRBJ1-4; possible D gene TRBD1, 5 bases. The CDR3 totals 16 residues. The ends were cut back, 1 base at V and 3 bases at J, with 12 bases in the middle. The V gene's germline CDR1 is SGHAT and CDR2 FQNNGV. CDR3 coding DNA: TGTGCCAGCAGCTTAGTATCAGGGATAGCTAATGAAAAACTGTTTTTT. Translation gives CASSLVSGIANEKLFF.

V gene TRBV5-6 combines with J gene TRBJ1-1, with 9 positions matching TRBD1. The germline gives CDR1 SGHDT, CDR2 YYEEEE. The CDR3 spans 19 residues. V lost 5 bases, J lost 1 base, and 18 bases stayed unmatched. CDR3 residues: CASSSPRDRVNLTNTEAFF. The CDR3 DNA sequence: TGTGCCAGCAGTTCTCCCCGGGACAGGGTTAATCTCACGAACACTGAAGCTTTCTTT. The whole variable domain, remainder taken from reference TRBV5-6 and TRBJ1-1, is DAGVTQSPTHLIKTRGQQVTLRCSPKSGHDTVSWYQQALGQGPQFIFQYYEEEERQRGNFPDRFSGHQFPNYSSELNVNALLLGDSALYLCASSSPRDRVNLTNTEAFFGQGTRLTVV.

The chain is built from TRBV28 and TRBJ2-2, with TRBD2 identical over 11 bases. This CDR3 has 14 residues. Losses at the gene ends were 6 bases for V and 7 bases for J; bases not matched to a gene: 4. Germline V gives CDR1 MDHEN, CDR2 SYDVKM. The CDR3 reads CASRLAGAGGELFF. CDR3 in DNA: TGTGCCAGCAGACTAGCGGGAGCGGGCGGGGAGCTGTTTTTT.

The chain combines TRBV27 with TRBJ2-1; D unresolved. CDR1 MNHEY and CDR2 SMNVEV come from the germline V gene (reference sequence). The V end lost 8 bases, the J end lost 3 bases, and 2 bases lay between the germline ends. This CDR3 contains 10 residues. CDR3 sequence reads: CASLYNEQFF. The CDR3 coding sequence is TGTGCCAGCCTCTACAATGAGCAGTTCTTC.

CDR3 nucleotides: TGTGCCAGTAGAAGGGACAGGGATATCGCTGAAGCTTTCTTT. Encoded protein: CASRRDRDIAEAFF. The chain carries TRBV19 and TRBJ1-1, with TRBD1 identical over 9 bases. Germline CDR1 is LNHDA and CDR2 is SQIVND (reference sequence). The CDR3 is 14 residues long. V lost 6 bases to trimming and J lost 6 bases; unmatched junction nucleotides: 8.

The CDR3 loop is CASSLSPGLRNEQFF. The CDR3 coding sequence is TGTGCCAGCAGTTTATCTCCGGGCCTCCGCAATGAGCAGTTCTTC. V usage is TRBV27 and J usage is TRBJ2-1; D remains ambiguous. Germline CDR1 reads MNHEY; CDR2 reads SMNVEV (reference sequence). CDR3 length: 15 amino acids. The V and J ends lost 0 bases and 6 bases respectively, with 12 bases between them.

The gene calls are TRBV5-1 and TRBJ2-7; D is uncertain. V was pared by 4 bases and J by 0 bases, with 8 bases between. From germline, CDR1 is SGHRS and CDR2 YFSETQ. The CDR3 covers 13 residues. CDR3 sequence: CASSPQSSYEQYF. The DNA of the CDR3 is TGCGCCAGCAGCCCACAGAGCTCCTACGAGCAGTACTTC.